The source of this T cell receptor beta chain is a study of early stage breast cancer tumors (dated by TCRdb to the late 2010s). Background for the entire study: Of the roughly 17 invasive breast tumors, roughly 12 were found to be estrogen receptor-positive, progesterone receptor-positive and HER2-negative. About 70% of the 12 ER+/PR+/HER2- tumors were invasive ductal carcinomas, while the other four were invasive lobular carcinomas. On average, each sample had roughly 9.5-fold read coverage. A total of 2,651,842 templates, representing about 1.1 million unique clonotypes, were detected across all samples.

The study profiled bulk TCR beta-chain repertoires in matched peripheral blood, tumor and adjacent normal breast tissue taken from roughly 17 patients with early-stage breast cancer. Before surgery, about 4.5-10 mL of whole blood was collected into EDTA tubes and then processed within 2 hours. Ficoll-Paque centrifugation in SepMate-50 tubes was used to isolate peripheral blood mononuclear cells. PBMCs were cryopreserved in aliquots of roughly 1.8 to 4.5 million cells in about 90% FBS with roughly 10% DMSO and kept in liquid nitrogen. The Qiagen AllPrep DNA/RNA Mini kit was used for genomic DNA extraction. Remarks on this clone: The antigen it recognizes is unknown. No much larger clone is present one base from it, and per-base qualities are unavailable.

Study-level results and caveats: Sequencing bulk genomic DNA from unsorted cells could not capture chain pairing or functional markers like CD4, CD8 and FOXP3. The small cohort size prevented analysis by tumor subtype. Enriched TCRB sequences shared across patients were mostly commonly generated sequences, unlikely to play an important role in the tumor microenvironment. Compared with adjacent normal breast tissue, tumors had about 2.5-fold higher T cell density and higher clonality. Repertoires from blood resembled normal breast more closely than tumor, and using blood as a reference for each tissue separated tumor from normal in about 85% of the 16 patients.

Trimming takes 4 bases off V and 5 bases off J; junction bases not matched to a gene: 9. CDR1 is given as SGDLS and CDR2 as YYNGEE, both from the germline V gene. From cysteine to phenylalanine, the CDR3 is 15 amino acids long. Here the CDR3 DNA is all that survives: 45 bases in frame from base 1. Each sample was amplified in two independent genomic DNA replicates, using roughly 0.51 ug for blood and about 1.6 ug for tumor or normal breast. TCRB sequencing of genomic DNA was carried out with the ImmunoSeq Intro kit according to the manufacturer's instructions. Multiplex PCR was run for 25 to 35 cycles using proprietary primers and spike-in control sequences for absolute quantification. Single-end 150-bp reads were used to sequence an 87-bp fragment spanning the CDR3 plus the flanking V and J genes. Seven samples, each with two replicates, were multiplexed per lane of an Illumina MiSeq using version 3.0 chemistry. The original methods were these. Raw data were processed with the vendor's proprietary pipeline, and both replicates were merged into a single result per sample. Productive rearrangements sharing the V-gene family, CDR3 amino acid sequence and J-gene segment were defined as clonotypes. Clonality was calculated as 1 minus the normalized Shannon entropy (Pielou evenness) of TCRB abundances. T cell density was estimated as total templates divided by the number of input cells, with the number of input cells inferred from the DNA input amount. Recon, run with its default parameters, was used to estimate overall repertoire diversity and clonality. A clonotype was considered tumor-enriched if its abundance in tumor exceeded 0.1% and was at least 32-fold higher than its abundance in normal breast. TCRdb limited this immuneACCESS table to in-frame rearrangements with V and J called. A share of clones is missing; checked studies link under half to unresolved V genes, and the rest is unexplained. The V and J calls and clone size are taken from that table; D and trimming were inferred from the DNA. This sample comprises about 70,000 clones, 65% to 85% of them detected only once. The top ten clonotypes cover around 4.7% of the sample.

Here the chain combines TRBV9 and TRBJ2-5, with 9 central nucleotides matching TRBD1. The receptor's source is a person aged 35-55 years with breast cancer. Source material: blood. The DNA sequence is given as TGTGCCAGCAGCACAAAAGACAGGGGGTGGGAGACCCAGTACTTC. It codes for CASSTKDRGWETQYF.